The 17 T cell receptor beta chains below all came from one sample that was sequenced in a study of response to subunit inactivated influenza vaccine. TCRdb redid the calling of the RT-PCR reads with MiXCR, one entry per CDR3 protein. The table shows 400,000 to 550,000 distinct CDR3 sequences, with 25% occurring only once. Sequencing used CD4+ T cells sorted from PBMCs, obtained roughly 5 days after vaccination. These receptors originate from a man between 50 and 59 years old who received an inactivated influenza vaccine.

V is TRBV29-1 and J is TRBJ1-5; D remains unclear. V lost 5 bases and J lost 0, with 8 bases in between. Looked up from germline, CDR1 is SQVTM and CDR2 is ANQGSEA. This CDR3 region has 13 residues. The CDR3 protein is CSVWENSNQPQHF. The CDR3 coding sequence is TGCAGCGTTTGGGAGAATAGCAATCAGCCCCAGCATTTT.

V is TRBV20-1 and J is TRBJ1-5; D uncertain. The CDR3 loop spans 13 amino acids. Trimming shortened V by 3 bases and J by 3 bases, and 9 bases separated the two germline ends. CDR1 DFQATT and CDR2 SNEGSKA come from the germline V gene (reference sequence). The CDR3 sequence is CSASSGVNQPQHF. The CDR3 bases are TGCAGTGCTAGTTCTGGCGTCAATCAGCCCCAGCATTTT.

The chain employs TRBV7-9 and TRBJ2-2; tentative D call: TRBD2 (5 bases). This CDR3 region has 14 residues. Trimming removed 3 bases at V and 6 bases at J, with 11 bases between. Germline V gene sequence: CDR1 SEHNR, CDR2 FQNEAQ (reference sequence). CDR3 nucleotides: TGTGCCAGCAGCTTGGACTTGTTGGCCGGGGAGCTGTTTTTT. This sequence encodes CASSLDLLAGELFF.

J is TRBJ2-7 and V is TRBV30, with 7 bases that match TRBD2. The CDR3 is made up of 12 amino acids. Per the germline V gene, CDR1 is GTSNPN and CDR2 is SVGIG (reference sequence). The trim removed 5 bases at V and 1 base at J, leaving 2 bases unmatched. The CDR3 DNA sequence: TGTGCCTGGGGGAGGGGATCCTACGAGCAGTACTTC. Translating gives CAWGRGSYEQYF.

The chain links TRBV10-3 to TRBJ1-6, with a possible D match to TRBD1 (6 bases). The CDR3 spans 14 residues. V lost 11 bases and J 10 bases, leaving 21 bases between the germline ends. Germline V gives CDR1 ENHRY, CDR2 SYGVKD. The CDR3 DNA is TGTGCCTCGGAACAGGGAGGGACAATGTCACCCCTCCACTTT. Residues: CASEQGGTMSPLHF.

This clonotype came up a few times. The chain has TRBV7-8 and TRBJ2-2; TRBD2 matches at 13 bases. With 5 bases clipped from V and 7 bases from J, the junction kept 13 bases outside the gene matches. The CDR3 is 18 amino acids. Per the germline V gene, CDR1 is SGHVS and CDR2 is FQNEAQ. CDR3 region: CASSIRSTSGRAGGELFF. CDR3 sequence (DNA): TGTGCCAGCAGCATTCGATCAACTAGCGGGAGGGCCGGCGGGGAGCTGTTTTTT.

This clonotype turned up a few times. The chain is built from TRBV5-1 and TRBJ1-5; 7 nucleotides agree with TRBD1. This CDR3 spans 14 amino acids. Germline CDR1 and CDR2: SGHRS and YFSETQ. J was trimmed by 6 bases and V by 0 bases; bases with no gene match: 3. The DNA for the CDR3 is TGCGCCAGCAGCTTGGTAGGGGGCCGTCAGCCCCAGCATTTT. Translation: CASSLVGGRQPQHF.

The CDR3 reads CASSPDRRAEQYF. CDR3 nucleotide sequence: TGTGCCAGCAGTCCTGACAGGCGGGCCGAGCAGTACTTC. The chain uses TRBV12-3 or TRBV12-4 and TRBJ2-7; D may be TRBD1 (6 bases). Trimming removed 5 bases at V and 6 bases at J, with 14 bases between. This CDR3 region has 13 residues.

This chain joins TRBV12-3 or TRBV12-4 and TRBJ1-1; 9 positions match TRBD1. The length of the CDR3 is 15 residues. After removal of 3 bases from V and 5 bases from J, the junction contained 7 bases not matched to a gene. The CDR3 region has the DNA TGTGCCAGCAGTTTGGTGGGACAGGGAGGGACTGAAGCTTTCTTT. This encodes CASSLVGQGGTEAFF.

Only a few counts were recorded for this clonotype. V is TRBV12-3 or TRBV12-4 and J is TRBJ2-1; tentative D call: TRBD2 (6 bases). The CDR3 covers 15 residues. Between the trimmed V and J ends, which lost 8 bases and 4 bases, there was a span of 18 bases. CDR3 region: CASSPGGLAYNEQFF. In nucleotides, the CDR3 is TGTGCCAGCTCTCCCGGGGGACTGGCATACAATGAGCAGTTCTTC.

This clonotype has more than one count but fewer than ten. V is TRBV4-3 and J is TRBJ2-4, with TRBD1 identical over 7 bases. This CDR3 is built from 15 residues. Germline CDR1 reads LGHNA; CDR2 reads YSLEER. Germline trimming cut 2 bases from V and 6 bases from J; bases unmatched to any gene: 7. This CDR3 reads CASSQHRDRVNIQYF. The CDR3, as DNA: TGCGCCAGCAGCCAACATCGCGACAGGGTAAACATTCAGTACTTC.

V usage is TRBV2 and J usage is TRBJ2-7; 11 bases agree with TRBD2. The CDR3 runs to 13 residues. Germline CDR1 reads SNHLY; CDR2 reads FYNNEI. J was trimmed by 4 bases and V by 8 bases; bases with no gene match: 4. The CDR3 nucleotides read TGTGCCAGCGGACTAGCGGGCCAATACGAGCAGTACTTC. Translation: CASGLAGQYEQYF.

This clonotype has a count of ten or more. The chain has TRBV5-1 and TRBJ1-1; TRBD1 aligns across 7 bases. Germline assignment: CDR1 SGHRS and CDR2 YFSETQ. This CDR3 has 13 residues. V dropped 3 bases and J dropped 7; count of bases not matched to a gene: 6. CDR3 residues: CASSWDSRGEAFF. The CDR3 DNA is TGCGCCAGCAGCTGGGACAGTAGGGGTGAAGCTTTCTTT.

The chain recombines TRBV7-9 with TRBJ1-1; TRBD1 is a possible D gene (5 bases). The CDR3 runs to 13 residues. Germline V gene sequence: CDR1 SEHNR, CDR2 FQNEAQ (reference sequence). The ends were cut back, 4 bases at V and 12 bases at J, with 18 bases in the middle. CDR3 protein: CASSSGIGTIPFF. In DNA form, the CDR3 reads TGTGCCAGCAGCTCCGGAATCGGGACGATTCCTTTCTTT. Full variable domain (outside the CDR3, taken from reference TRBV7-9 and TRBJ1-1): DTGVSQNPRHKITKRGQNVTFRCDPISEHNRLYWYRQTLGQGPEFLTYFQNEAQLEKSRLLSDRFSAERPKGSFSTLEIQRTEQGDSAMYLCASSSGIGTIPFFGQGTRLTVV.

For this clonotype: This may come from a read error, since a much larger clone is one base off. The chain couples TRBV6-2 or TRBV6-3 to TRBJ2-1; D remains unclear. The CDR3 is 11 amino acids. Between the trimmed V and J ends, which lost 6 bases and 7 bases, there was a span of 7 bases. Germline V gene data show CDR1 as MNHEY and CDR2 as SVGEGT. The CDR3 nucleotides are TGTGCCAGCAGCCCATTTAATGAGCAGTTCTTC. Residues: CASSPFNEQFF.

This clonotype has only a few counts. The chain employs TRBV24-1 and TRBJ2-5; D remains unclear. The CDR3 totals 16 residues. V dropped 4 bases and J dropped 5 bases, with 19 bases sitting between them. CDR1 is KGHDR and CDR2 is SFDVKD in the germline V gene. The CDR3 DNA sequence: TGTGCCACCAGTGACTTAGTAGGAGAACGTCGGGAGACCCAGTACTTC. It codes for CATSDLVGERRETQYF.

The V call is TRBV29-1, the J call TRBJ1-2; D gene ambiguous. Trimming cost V 5 bases and J 5 bases, with 12 bases left between them. CDR3 length equals 12 residues. Germline V CDR1 and CDR2: SQVTM, ANQGSEA. CDR3 bases: TGCAGCGTTCGATCCGCCCGGTATGGCTACACCTTC. The encoded protein is CSVRSARYGYTF.